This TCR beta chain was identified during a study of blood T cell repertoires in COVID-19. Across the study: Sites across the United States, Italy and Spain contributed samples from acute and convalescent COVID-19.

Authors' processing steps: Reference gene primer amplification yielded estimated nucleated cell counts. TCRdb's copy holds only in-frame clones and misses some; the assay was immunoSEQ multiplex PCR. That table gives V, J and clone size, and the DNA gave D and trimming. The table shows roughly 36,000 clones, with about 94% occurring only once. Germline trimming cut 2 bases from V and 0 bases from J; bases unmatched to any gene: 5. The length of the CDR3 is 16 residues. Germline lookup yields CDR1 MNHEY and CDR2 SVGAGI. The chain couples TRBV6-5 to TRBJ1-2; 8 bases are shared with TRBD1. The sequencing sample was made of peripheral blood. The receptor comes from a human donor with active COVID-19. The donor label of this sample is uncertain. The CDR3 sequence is CASSYGTGDANYGYTF. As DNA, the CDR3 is TGTGCCAGCAGTTACGGGACAGGCGATGCTAACTATGGCTACACCTTC.